This T cell receptor (beta chain) was sequenced for a study of circulating CD8 cells and anti-PD-1 response in melanoma. Study outcomes and limitations: TIGIT repertoires were least diverse, DNEG repertoires most diverse.

Each library started from roughly 16 ng of total RNA using the QIAseq Immune Repertoire TCR panel. In TCRdb, the reads were re-called with MiXCR into one record per CDR3 protein. This table holds around 1,000 distinct CDR3 sequences, roughly 5.2% found once. Trimming removed 4 bases from V and 0 bases from J, with 17 bases in between. The CDR3 has 18 amino acids. Germline V lookup: CDR1 SGHKS, CDR2 YYEKEE (reference sequence). From live CD3+CD8+TCRalphabeta+ cells, four PD-1 and/or TIGIT subsets were sorted. This clonotype ranks as medium-sized. What it recognizes is unknown. Sequencing was performed on CD8+ T cells from PBMCs, taken at baseline or after one month of anti-PD-1 therapy (not recorded which). This TCR was recovered from a human donor with melanoma. The chain links TRBV5-5 to TRBJ1-6, with a tentative D call TRBD1 (6 bases). CDR3 nucleotides: TGTGCCAGCAGCCCGGGACATACTTTTAGCTCCTATAATTCACCCCTCCACTTT. It encodes CASSPGHTFSSYNSPLHF. Variable domain in full (rest from reference TRBV5-5 and TRBJ1-6): DAGVTQSPTHLIKTRGQQVTLRCSPISGHKSVSWYQQVLGQGPQFIFQYYEKEERGRGNFPDRFSARQFPNYSSELNVNALLLGDSALYLCASSPGHTFSSYNSPLHFGNGTRLTVT.